These 27 T cell receptor beta chains were sequenced from one sample in a study of neurological immune-mediated disorders. TCRdb recomputed calls from the 5' RACE reads with MiXCR, one row per CDR3 protein. This sample yields 31,000 or so distinct CDR3 sequences, of which roughly 13% are seen a single time; 5% to 6.5% belongs to the top ten. The sample's time point: technical triplicate 2. The sequenced material came from CD4+ T cells from blood. These receptors were collected from a female donor with HTLV-1-associated myelopathy (HAM/TSP).

This clonotype was picked up many times. The chain is built from TRBV12-3 or TRBV12-4 and TRBJ1-1, with 12 positions matching TRBD1. The CDR3 spans 17 residues. Trimming at V came to 3 bases and at J to 4 bases, leaving 9 bases not matched to a gene. CDR3 loop: CASSFHRDRGRSTEAFF. The CDR3 DNA is TGTGCCAGCAGTTTCCACCGGGACAGGGGGCGATCCACTGAAGCTTTCTTT.

This clonotype was seen ten or more times. One junction end disagrees with the germline gene, perhaps due to a read error. The chain recombines TRBV6-5 with TRBJ1-2; 9 bases are shared with TRBD1. Germline V gene data show CDR1 as MNHEY and CDR2 as SVGAGI. This CDR3 comprises 12 residues. In DNA form, the CDR3 reads TGTGCCACACGACAGGGGGACTATGACTACACCTTC. Translating it yields CATRQGDYDYTF.

The sample holds a few counts of this clonotype. The V and J genes are TRBV7-9 and TRBJ1-4; a weak D match, TRBD1 (6 bases). Germline-derived CDR1 and CDR2 are SEHNR and FQNEAQ (reference sequence). Trimming removed 3 bases at V and 7 bases at J, with 12 bases between. The CDR3 runs to 14 residues. CDR3 bases: TGTGCCAGCAGCTTGTCAGGGGATAGTGAAAAACTGTTTTTT. This codes for CASSLSGDSEKLFF. Full variable domain (missing parts from reference TRBV7-9 and TRBJ1-4): DTGVSQNPRHKITKRGQNVTFRCDPISEHNRLYWYRQTLGQGPEFLTYFQNEAQLEKSRLLSDRFSAERPKGSFSTLEIQRTEQGDSAMYLCASSLSGDSEKLFFGSGTQLSVL.

This clonotype was seen ten or more times. The gene calls are TRBV5-1 and TRBJ1-1; 8 nucleotides agree with TRBD1. Trimming removed 2 bases from V and 5 bases from J; junction bases left unmatched: 11. CDR1 and CDR2 from the germline V gene are SGHRS and YFSETQ. The CDR3 totals 16 residues. The CDR3 is CASSLTGGGGRTEAFF. The CDR3 bases are TGCGCCAGCAGCTTAACAGGGGGAGGGGGGCGGACTGAAGCTTTCTTT.

This clonotype was observed at least ten times. The chain recombines TRBV6-2 or TRBV6-3 with TRBJ1-2; D is unclear. Germline V lookup: CDR1 MNHEY, CDR2 SVGEGT. The germline V and J ends were trimmed by 2 bases and 4 bases, with 2 bases remaining between them. This CDR3 spans 11 amino acids. In nucleotides, the CDR3 is TGTGCCAGCAGTTACCGCTATGGCTACACCTTC. Protein product: CASSYRYGYTF.

V usage is TRBV20-1 and J usage is TRBJ1-2; maybe TRBD1 (5 bases). This CDR3 has 11 amino acids. Looked up from germline, CDR1 is DFQATT and CDR2 is SNEGSKA (reference sequence). The CDR3 is CRPSTAYGYTF. The CDR3 region has the DNA TGCAGGCCCTCGACAGCCTATGGCTACACCTTC.

Concerning this clonotype: The junction shows a germline mismatch at one end, possibly a read error. This chain links TRBV5-1 with TRBJ2-4, with 8 bases that match TRBD2. Germline-derived CDR1 and CDR2 are SGHRS and YFSETQ. This CDR3 comprises 15 residues. The chain's CDR3 is CARSPTGTRVNIKYF. The DNA of the CDR3 is TGCGCCAGAAGCCCCACCGGGACTAGAGTAAACATTAAGTACTTC.

This clonotype was observed many times. The chain joins TRBV5-1 to TRBJ1-6; D is perhaps TRBD1 (5 bases). This CDR3 region has 15 residues. V gave up 0 bases and J gave up 8 bases, with 12 bases separating them. The germline CDR1 and CDR2 sequences are SGHRS and YFSETQ. CDR3 loop: CASSLGQGGHSPLHF. CDR3 nucleotide sequence: TGCGCCAGCAGCTTGGGGCAGGGTGGTCATTCACCCCTCCACTTT.

This clonotype was found many times. J is TRBJ1-2 and V is TRBV4-2; a weak D match, TRBD1 (6 bases). Trimming left V 3 bases short and J 3 bases short, with 8 bases between. Germline-derived CDR1 and CDR2 are LGHNA and YNFKEQ. There are 13 residues in the CDR3. Written as DNA, the CDR3 is TGTGCCAGCAGCCAGGCAGGGGACTATGGCTACACCTTC. Protein sequence: CASSQAGDYGYTF.

This clonotype occurred many times. The genes are TRBV28 and TRBJ2-7, with D tentatively TRBD2 (5 bases). Trimming cost V 2 bases and J 6 bases, with 17 bases left between them. The CDR3 covers 15 residues. Germline V gene data show CDR1 as MDHEN and CDR2 as SYDVKM. The CDR3 coding sequence is TGTGCCAGCAGTTTAACGGGTAGGGAGCCTGGCGAGCAGTACTTC. Protein product: CASSLTGREPGEQYF.

This clonotype was found many times. This chain uses TRBV7-2 with TRBJ1-3; 8 bases agree with TRBD1. With 1 base clipped from V and 16 bases from J, the junction kept 21 bases outside the gene matches. The CDR3 spans 17 residues. Germline V CDR1 and CDR2: SGHTA, FQGNSA. The CDR3 loop reads CASSLDVWGTGGGTVYF. The CDR3 nucleotides read TGTGCCAGCAGCTTAGATGTTTGGGGGACAGGAGGAGGTACAGTGTATTTT.

This clonotype was counted many times. The CDR3 coding sequence is TGCGCCAGCAGCTGGACTAGCGGGAGGTACGAGCAGTACTTC. Its protein is CASSWTSGRYEQYF. The gene calls are TRBV4-1 and TRBJ2-7, with 14 bases that match TRBD2. With V trimmed by 5 bases and J by 4 bases, 1 base remained unmatched. The length of the CDR3 is 14 residues. Germline values: CDR1 MGHRA, CDR2 YSYEKL.

This clonotype is large within its sample. V and J are TRBV5-1 and TRBJ2-2, with D possibly being TRBD2 (5 bases). CDR3 length equals 14 residues. The germline CDR1 and CDR2 sequences are SGHRS and YFSETQ. Trimming left V 3 bases short and J 2 bases short, with 8 bases between. The chain's CDR3 is CASSWTPNTGELFF. The CDR3, as DNA: TGCGCCAGCAGCTGGACTCCTAACACCGGGGAGCTGTTTTTT.

This clonotype was recorded at least ten times. The V gene is TRBV12-3 or TRBV12-4, the J gene TRBJ2-1; the D is unclear. CDR3 length equals 13 residues. Trimming left V 2 bases short and J 0 bases short, with 2 bases between. The DNA for the CDR3 is TGTGCCAGCAGTTTACACTCCTACAATGAGCAGTTCTTC. Amino acids: CASSLHSYNEQFF.

Only one count was recorded for this clonotype. The gene calls are TRBV4-2 and TRBJ1-5; no definite D call. Per the germline V gene, CDR1 is LGHNA and CDR2 is YNFKEQ. The CDR3 covers 13 residues. CDR3 protein: CVSSQDPGQPQHF. As DNA, the CDR3 is TGTGTAAGCAGCCAAGATCCAGGACAGCCCCAGCATTTT.

There are many counts of this clonotype. The chain uses TRBV20-1 and TRBJ1-6, with TRBD1 identical over 8 bases. The CDR3 spans 14 residues. The V segment lost 3 bases and the J segment 6 bases; nucleotides outside the gene matches: 4. Looked up from germline, CDR1 is DFQATT and CDR2 is SNEGSKA (reference sequence). The CDR3 spells CSARTGVSNSPLHF. The CDR3 bases are TGCAGTGCTAGGACAGGGGTATCTAATTCACCCCTCCACTTT.

This clonotype was observed a single time. At one of its ends the junction is not consistent with the germline gene, which may arise from a read error. The rearrangement joins TRBV3-1 to TRBJ2-1; perhaps TRBD2 as D (5 bases). CDR1 is LGHDT, CDR2 YNNKEL, per germline (reference sequence). The CDR3 spans 14 residues. The CDR3 loop is CTSSQGLGDGEQFF. The CDR3 DNA reads as TGTACCAGCAGCCAAGGGCTGGGAGATGGTGAGCAGTTCTTC.

At least ten counts were recorded for this clonotype. V and J are TRBV18 and TRBJ1-1; 7 nucleotides agree with TRBD1. The germline V gene encodes CDR1 KGHSH and CDR2 LQKENI. The CDR3 consists of 14 residues. V lost 4 bases and J lost 3; bases outside the gene matches: 5. The CDR3 DNA reads TGTGCCAGCTCACTAGGACAGGAGGACACTGAAGCTTTCTTT. Its translation: CASSLGQEDTEAFF.

This clonotype has ten or more counts. V and J are TRBV6-5 and TRBJ2-1; D call uncertain. The CDR3 runs 13 residues. Germline V gene lookup returns CDR1 MNHEY and CDR2 SVGAGI. Trimming cost V 6 bases and J 7 bases, with 13 bases left between them. The CDR3 loop reads CASSSSRDNEQFF. The CDR3 region has the DNA TGTGCCAGCAGCTCCTCAAGAGATAATGAGCAGTTCTTC.

This clonotype was counted many times. This chain links TRBV18 with TRBJ1-1; maybe TRBD1 (5 bases). Germline CDR1 and CDR2: KGHSH and LQKENI. The CDR3 is 16 amino acids. Trimming removed 1 base from V and 1 base from J, with 13 bases in between. CDR3 DNA sequence: TGTGCCAGCTCACCACGGGGGGTAAGAGGGAACACTGAAGCTTTCTTT. This gives the protein CASSPRGVRGNTEAFF.

This clonotype was recorded many times. V gene TRBV5-6 combines with J gene TRBJ2-7, with TRBD2 identical over 13 bases. Germline assignment: CDR1 SGHDT and CDR2 YYEEEE. J was trimmed by 6 bases and V by 4 bases; bases with no gene match: 10. The CDR3 sequence is 16 residues long. This CDR3 is CASSLLAGGVLSEQYF. DNA for the CDR3: TGTGCCAGCAGCCTACTAGCGGGAGGGGTCCTGAGCGAGCAGTACTTC.

The rearrangement uses TRBV20-1 and TRBJ2-1; 8 positions agree with TRBD1. The V and J ends lost 4 bases and 4 bases, in that order; junction bases with no gene match: 9. CDR3 size: 15 residues. CDR1 is DFQATT, CDR2 SNEGSKA, per germline (reference sequence). In DNA, the CDR3 is TGCAGTGCTACCGGGGGACGGACAGGGTACAATGAGCAGTTCTTC. Protein product: CSATGGRTGYNEQFF.

This clonotype came up many times. V gene TRBV24-1 combines with J gene TRBJ2-3; TRBD2 agrees at 13 bases. V lost 3 bases to trimming and J lost 2 bases; unmatched junction nucleotides: 7. The CDR3 has 18 residues. Germline V gene data show CDR1 as KGHDR and CDR2 as SFDVKD. DNA of the CDR3: TGTGCCACCAGTGATCCTGGGACTAGCGGGACTCACACAGATACGCAGTATTTT. This gives the protein CATSDPGTSGTHTDTQYF.

The chain couples TRBV7-3 to TRBJ2-2; TRBD1 might be the D (5 bases). CDR3 length equals 14 residues. Trimming shortened V by 4 bases and J by 4 bases, and 10 bases separated the two germline ends. Germline V gene data show CDR1 as SGHTA and CDR2 as FQGTGA. CDR3: CASSSNRGTGELFF. Written as DNA, the CDR3 is TGTGCCAGCAGCTCTAATAGGGGCACCGGGGAGCTGTTTTTT.

This clonotype was found many times. The chain joins TRBV7-2 to TRBJ2-1; the D gene is possibly TRBD2 (6 bases). The germline V gene has CDR1 SGHTA and CDR2 FQGNSA. The CDR3 sequence is 14 residues long. V gave up 5 bases and J gave up 5 bases, with 13 bases separating them. CDR3 residues: CASSPKWGDNEQFF. CDR3 DNA sequence: TGTGCCAGCAGCCCCAAATGGGGGGACAATGAGCAGTTCTTC.

This clonotype showed up many times. The J gene is TRBJ2-3, the V gene TRBV20-1; D is undetermined. CDR1 DFQATT and CDR2 SNEGSKA come from the germline V gene (reference sequence). The germline V and J ends were trimmed by 2 bases and 2 bases, with 11 bases remaining between them. This CDR3 has 14 amino acids. The CDR3 here is CSARRSALTDTQYF. The CDR3 region has the DNA TGCAGTGCTAGAAGGTCAGCGCTCACAGATACGCAGTATTTT.

This clonotype was found many times. CDR3 nucleotides: TGTGCCAGCAGCCGCGGGGACAGGTTTGCCGGGGAGCTGTTTTTT. Translation: CASSRGDRFAGELFF. The chain employs TRBV7-9 and TRBJ2-2, with TRBD1 matching 8 bases. The junction had 8 bases not matched to a gene; V was cut back by 5 bases and J by 6 bases. CDR1 is SEHNR, CDR2 FQNEAQ, per germline (reference sequence). The CDR3 consists of 15 residues.